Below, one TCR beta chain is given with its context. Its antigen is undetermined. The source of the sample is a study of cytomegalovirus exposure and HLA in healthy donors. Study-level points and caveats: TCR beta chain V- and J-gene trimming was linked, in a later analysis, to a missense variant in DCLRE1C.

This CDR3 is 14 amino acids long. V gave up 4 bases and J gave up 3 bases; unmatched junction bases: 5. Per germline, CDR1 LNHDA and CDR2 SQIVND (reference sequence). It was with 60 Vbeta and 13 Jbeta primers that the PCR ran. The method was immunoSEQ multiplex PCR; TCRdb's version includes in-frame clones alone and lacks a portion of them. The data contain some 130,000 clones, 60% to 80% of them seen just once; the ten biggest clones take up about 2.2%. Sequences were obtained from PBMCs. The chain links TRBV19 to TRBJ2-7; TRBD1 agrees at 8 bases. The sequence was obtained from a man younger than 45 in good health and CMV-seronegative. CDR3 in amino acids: CASSRLGQVYEQYF. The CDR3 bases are TGTGCCAGTAGTAGATTGGGACAGGTCTACGAGCAGTACTTC.